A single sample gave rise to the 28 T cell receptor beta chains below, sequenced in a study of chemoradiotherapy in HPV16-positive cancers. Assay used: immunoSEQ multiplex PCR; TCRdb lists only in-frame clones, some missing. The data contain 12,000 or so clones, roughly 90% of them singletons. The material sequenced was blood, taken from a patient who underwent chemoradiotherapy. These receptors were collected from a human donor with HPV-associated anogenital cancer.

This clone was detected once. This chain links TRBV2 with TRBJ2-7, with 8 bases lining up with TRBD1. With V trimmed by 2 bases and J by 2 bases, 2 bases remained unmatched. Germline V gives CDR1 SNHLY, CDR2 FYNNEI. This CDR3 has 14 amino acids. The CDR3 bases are TGTGCCAGCAGTGAACAGGGGGCTACCTACGAGCAGTACTTC. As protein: CASSEQGATYEQYF.

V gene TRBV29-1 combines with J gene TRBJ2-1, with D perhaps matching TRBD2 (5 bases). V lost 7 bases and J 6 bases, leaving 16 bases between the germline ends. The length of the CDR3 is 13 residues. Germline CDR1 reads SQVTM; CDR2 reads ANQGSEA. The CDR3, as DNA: TGCAGCGGACGGCCGAGGGCGGGCAATGAGCAGTTCTTC. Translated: CSGRPRAGNEQFF.

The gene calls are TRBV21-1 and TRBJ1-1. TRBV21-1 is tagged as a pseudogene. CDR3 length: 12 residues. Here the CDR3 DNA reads TGTGCCAGACAAGCGGACCTCTCGGTCGCTTTCTTT. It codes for CARQADLSVAFF.

CDR3 bases: TGTGCCAGCAGTGGGGACAGGAGGGAGACCCAGTACTTC. This sequence encodes CASSGDRRETQYF. The rearrangement links TRBV2 to TRBJ2-5; 8 positions match TRBD1. Germline loops: CDR1 SNHLY, CDR2 FYNNEI. The ends lost 4 bases at V and 5 bases at J; junction bases unmatched: 3. CDR3 length: 13 residues.

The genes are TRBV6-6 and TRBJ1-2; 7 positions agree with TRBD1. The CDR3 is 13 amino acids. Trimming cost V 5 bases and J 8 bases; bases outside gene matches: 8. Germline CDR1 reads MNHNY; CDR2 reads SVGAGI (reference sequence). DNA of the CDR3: TGTGCCAGCAGTCTAGACAGGGTCGAAGGCTACACCTTC. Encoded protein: CASSLDRVEGYTF.

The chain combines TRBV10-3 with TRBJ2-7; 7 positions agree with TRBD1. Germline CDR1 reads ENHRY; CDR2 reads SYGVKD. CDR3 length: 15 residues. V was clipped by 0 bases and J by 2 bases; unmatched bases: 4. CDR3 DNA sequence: TGTGCCATCAGTGAGTCTGGGACAGCCACCTACGAGCAGTACTTC. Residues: CAISESGTATYEQYF.

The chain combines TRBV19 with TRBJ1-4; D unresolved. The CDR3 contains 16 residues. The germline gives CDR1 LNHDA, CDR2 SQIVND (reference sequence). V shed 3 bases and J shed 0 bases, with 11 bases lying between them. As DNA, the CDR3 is TGTGCCAGTAGTATTCCCAGTTTTGCAACTAATGAAAAACTGTTTTTT. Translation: CASSIPSFATNEKLFF.

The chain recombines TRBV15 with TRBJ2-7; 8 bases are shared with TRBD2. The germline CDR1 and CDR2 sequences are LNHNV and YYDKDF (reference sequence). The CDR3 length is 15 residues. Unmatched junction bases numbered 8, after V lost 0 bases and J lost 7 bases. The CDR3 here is CATSRDLGGAVEQYF. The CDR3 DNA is TGTGCCACCAGCAGAGATCTCGGGGGGGCAGTGGAGCAGTACTTC.

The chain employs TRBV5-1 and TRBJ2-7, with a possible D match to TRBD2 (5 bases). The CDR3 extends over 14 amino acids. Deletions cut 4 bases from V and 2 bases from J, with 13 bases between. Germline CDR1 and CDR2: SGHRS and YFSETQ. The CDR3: CASSREGKTYEQYF. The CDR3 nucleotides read TGCGCCAGCAGCCGAGAGGGCAAAACCTACGAGCAGTACTTC. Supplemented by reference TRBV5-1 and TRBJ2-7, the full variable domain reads KAGVTQTPRYLIKTRGQQVTLSCSPISGHRSVSWYQQTPGQGLQFLFEYFSETQRNKGNFPGRFSGRQFSNSRSEMNVSTLELGDSALYLCASSREGKTYEQYFGPGTRLTVT.

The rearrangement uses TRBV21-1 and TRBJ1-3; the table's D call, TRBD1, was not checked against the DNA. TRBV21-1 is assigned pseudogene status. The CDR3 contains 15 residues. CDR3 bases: TGTGCCAGCAGCAAAGCGACAGGGGCATCTAACACCATATATTTT. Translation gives CASSKATGASNTIYF.

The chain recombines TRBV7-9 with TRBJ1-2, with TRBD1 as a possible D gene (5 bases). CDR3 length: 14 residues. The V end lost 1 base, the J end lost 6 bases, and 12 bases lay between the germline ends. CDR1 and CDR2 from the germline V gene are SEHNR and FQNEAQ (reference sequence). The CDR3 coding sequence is TGTGCCAGCAGCTTAGTATCCGGGGGGAATGGCTACACCTTC. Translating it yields CASSLVSGGNGYTF.

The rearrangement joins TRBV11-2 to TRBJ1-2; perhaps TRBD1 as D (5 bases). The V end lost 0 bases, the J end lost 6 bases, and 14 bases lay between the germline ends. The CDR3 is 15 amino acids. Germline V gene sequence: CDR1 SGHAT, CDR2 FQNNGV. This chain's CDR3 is CASSLEGTPLNGYTF. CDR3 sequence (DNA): TGTGCCAGCAGCTTAGAGGGGACCCCACTAAATGGCTACACCTTC. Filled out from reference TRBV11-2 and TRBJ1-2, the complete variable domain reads EAGVAQSPRYKIIEKRQSVAFWCNPISGHATLYWYQQILGQGPKLLIQFQNNGVVDDSQLPKDRFSAERLKGVDSTLKIQPAKLEDSAVYLCASSLEGTPLNGYTFGSGTRLTVV.

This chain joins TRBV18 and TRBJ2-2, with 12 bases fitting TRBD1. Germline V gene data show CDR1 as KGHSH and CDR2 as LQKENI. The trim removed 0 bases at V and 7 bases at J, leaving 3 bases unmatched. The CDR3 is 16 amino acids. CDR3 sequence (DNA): TGTGCCAGCTCACCACCGGGACAGGGGGCTATCGGGGAGCTGTTTTTT. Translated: CASSPPGQGAIGELFF.

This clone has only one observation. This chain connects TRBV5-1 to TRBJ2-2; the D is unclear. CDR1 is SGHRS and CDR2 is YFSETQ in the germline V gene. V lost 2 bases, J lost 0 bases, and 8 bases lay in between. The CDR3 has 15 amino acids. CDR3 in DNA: TGCGCCAGCAGCTTAGGAACAGCGAACACCGGGGAGCTGTTTTTT. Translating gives CASSLGTANTGELFF.

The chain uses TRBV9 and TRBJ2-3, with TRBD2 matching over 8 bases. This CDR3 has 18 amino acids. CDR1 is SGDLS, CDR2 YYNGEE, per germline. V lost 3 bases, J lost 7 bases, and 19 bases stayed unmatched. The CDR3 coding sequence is TGTGCCAGCAGCGCCCCTCTTTCCGGGCGGGGGGTACTATATACGCAGTATTTT. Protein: CASSAPLSGRGVLYTQYF.

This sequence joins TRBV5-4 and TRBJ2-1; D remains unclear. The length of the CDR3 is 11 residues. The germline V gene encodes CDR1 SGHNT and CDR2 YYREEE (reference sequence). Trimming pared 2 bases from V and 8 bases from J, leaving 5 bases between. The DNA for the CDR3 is TGTGCCAGCAGCTTAAGGTATGAGCAGTTCTTC. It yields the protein CASSLRYEQFF.

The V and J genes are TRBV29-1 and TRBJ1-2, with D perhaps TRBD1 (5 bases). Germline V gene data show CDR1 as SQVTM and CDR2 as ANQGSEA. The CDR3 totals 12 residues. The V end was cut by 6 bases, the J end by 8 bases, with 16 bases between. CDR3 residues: CSVGGSGAGYTF. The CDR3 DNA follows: TGCAGCGTGGGGGGATCTGGGGCCGGCTACACCTTC.

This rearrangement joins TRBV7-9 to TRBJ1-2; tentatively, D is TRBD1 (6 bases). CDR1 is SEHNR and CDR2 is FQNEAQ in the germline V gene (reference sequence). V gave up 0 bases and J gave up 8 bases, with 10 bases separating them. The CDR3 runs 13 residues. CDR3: CASSLAGTRGYTF. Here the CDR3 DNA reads TGTGCCAGCAGCTTAGCGGGGACACGGGGCTACACCTTC. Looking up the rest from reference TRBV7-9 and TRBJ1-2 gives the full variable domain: DTGVSQNPRHKITKRGQNVTFRCDPISEHNRLYWYRQTLGQGPEFLTYFQNEAQLEKSRLLSDRFSAERPKGSFSTLEIQRTEQGDSAMYLCASSLAGTRGYTFGSGTRLTVV.

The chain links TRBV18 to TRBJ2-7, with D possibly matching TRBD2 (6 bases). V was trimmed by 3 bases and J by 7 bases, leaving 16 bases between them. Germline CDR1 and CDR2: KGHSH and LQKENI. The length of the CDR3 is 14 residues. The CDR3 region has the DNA TGTGCCAGCTCACCTGGGACTGGCCGAGTAGAGCAGTACTTC. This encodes CASSPGTGRVEQYF.

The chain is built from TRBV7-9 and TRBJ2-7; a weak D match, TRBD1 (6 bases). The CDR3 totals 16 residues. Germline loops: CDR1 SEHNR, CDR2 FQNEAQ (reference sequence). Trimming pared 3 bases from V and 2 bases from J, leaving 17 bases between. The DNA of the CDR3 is TGTGCCAGCAGCTTTTTACAGGGTCTCTCACCCTACGAGCAGTACTTC. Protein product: CASSFLQGLSPYEQYF. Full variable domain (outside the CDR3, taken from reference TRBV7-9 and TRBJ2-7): DTGVSQNPRHKITKRGQNVTFRCDPISEHNRLYWYRQTLGQGPEFLTYFQNEAQLEKSRLLSDRFSAERPKGSFSTLEIQRTEQGDSAMYLCASSFLQGLSPYEQYFGPGTRLTVT.

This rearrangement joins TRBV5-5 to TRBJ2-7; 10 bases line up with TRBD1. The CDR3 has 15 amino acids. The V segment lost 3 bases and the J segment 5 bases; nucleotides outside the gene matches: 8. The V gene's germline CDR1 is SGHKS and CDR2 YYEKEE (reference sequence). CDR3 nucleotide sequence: TGTGCCAGCAGCTCCTGGACAGGGGGGCTAGACGAGCAGTACTTC. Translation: CASSSWTGGLDEQYF. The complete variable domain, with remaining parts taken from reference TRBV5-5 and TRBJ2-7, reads DAGVTQSPTHLIKTRGQQVTLRCSPISGHKSVSWYQQVLGQGPQFIFQYYEKEERGRGNFPDRFSARQFPNYSSELNVNALLLGDSALYLCASSSWTGGLDEQYFGPGTRLTVT.

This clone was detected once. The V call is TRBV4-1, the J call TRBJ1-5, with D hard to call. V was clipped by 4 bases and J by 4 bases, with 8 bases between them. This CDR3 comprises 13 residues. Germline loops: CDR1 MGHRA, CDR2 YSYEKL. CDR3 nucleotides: TGCGCCAGCAGCCCAAAGAAGAATCAGCCCCAGCATTTT. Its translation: CASSPKKNQPQHF.

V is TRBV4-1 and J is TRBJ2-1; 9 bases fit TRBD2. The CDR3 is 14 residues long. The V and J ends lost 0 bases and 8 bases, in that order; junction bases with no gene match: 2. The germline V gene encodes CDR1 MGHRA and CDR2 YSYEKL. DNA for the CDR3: TGCGCCAGCAGCCAAGAGGTAGCGGGGGATGAGCAGTTCTTC. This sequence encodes CASSQEVAGDEQFF.

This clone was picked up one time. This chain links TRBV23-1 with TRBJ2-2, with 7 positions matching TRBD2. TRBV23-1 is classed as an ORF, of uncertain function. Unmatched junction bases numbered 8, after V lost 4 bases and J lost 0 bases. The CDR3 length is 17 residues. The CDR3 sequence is CASSPKFSGPNTGELFF. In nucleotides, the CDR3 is TGCGCCAGCAGTCCTAAGTTTAGCGGGCCGAACACCGGGGAGCTGTTTTTT.

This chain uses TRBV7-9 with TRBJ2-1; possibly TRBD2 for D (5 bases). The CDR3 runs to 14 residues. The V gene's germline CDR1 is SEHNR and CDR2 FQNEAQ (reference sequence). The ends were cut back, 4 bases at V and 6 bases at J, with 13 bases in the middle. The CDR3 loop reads CASSSAVGINEQFF. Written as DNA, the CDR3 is TGTGCCAGCAGCTCCGCCGTCGGGATCAATGAGCAGTTCTTC.

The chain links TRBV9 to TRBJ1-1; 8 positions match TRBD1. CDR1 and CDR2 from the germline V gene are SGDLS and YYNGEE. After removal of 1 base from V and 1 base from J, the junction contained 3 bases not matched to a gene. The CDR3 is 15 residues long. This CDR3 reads CASSVPGTGNTEAFF. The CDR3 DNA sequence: TGTGCCAGCAGCGTACCCGGGACAGGGAACACTGAAGCTTTCTTT.

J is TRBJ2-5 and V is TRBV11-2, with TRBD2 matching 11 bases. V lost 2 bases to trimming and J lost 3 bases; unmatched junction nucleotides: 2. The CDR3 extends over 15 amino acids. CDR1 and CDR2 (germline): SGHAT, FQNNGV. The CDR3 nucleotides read TGTGCCAGCAGCTTACGACTAGCGGGGAAAGAGACCCAGTACTTC. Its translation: CASSLRLAGKETQYF.

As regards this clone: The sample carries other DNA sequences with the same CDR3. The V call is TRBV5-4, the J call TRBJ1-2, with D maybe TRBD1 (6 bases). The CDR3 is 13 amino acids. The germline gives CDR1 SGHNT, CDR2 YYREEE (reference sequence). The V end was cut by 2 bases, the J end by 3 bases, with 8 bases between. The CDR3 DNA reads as TGTGCCAGCAGCTTCGGGGGCGACTATGGCTACACCTTC. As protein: CASSFGGDYGYTF. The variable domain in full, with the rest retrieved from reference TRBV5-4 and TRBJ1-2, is ETGVTQSPTHLIKTRGQQVTLRCSSQSGHNTVSWYQQALGQGPQFIFQYYREEENGRGNFPPRFSGLQFPNYSSELNVNALELDDSALYLCASSFGGDYGYTFGSGTRLTVV.